These 9 T cell receptor beta chains came from one sample sequenced in a study of cytomegalovirus exposure and HLA in healthy donors. With 60 Vbeta and 13 Jbeta primers, the PCR was carried out. Sequencing was performed with immunoSEQ multiplex PCR; in TCRdb, only in-frame clones are kept and a portion is missing. Here the sample spans under 120,000 clones, roughly 85% being singletons. Sequencing was carried out using PBMCs. These TCRs come from a woman in her forties in good health and CMV-seronegative.

The chain couples TRBV7-2 to TRBJ2-7; a possible D gene is TRBD2 (5 bases). Looked up from germline, CDR1 is SGHTA and CDR2 is FQGNSA. The V end lost 0 bases, the J end lost 3 bases, and 6 bases lay between the germline ends. The CDR3 has 13 amino acids. CDR3 in amino acids: CASSLARVYEQYF. CDR3 in DNA: TGTGCCAGCAGCTTAGCGCGGGTCTACGAGCAGTACTTC. Filled out from reference TRBV7-2 and TRBJ2-7, the complete variable domain reads GAGVSQSPSNKVTEKGKDVELRCDPISGHTALYWYRQSLGQGLEFLIYFQGNSAPDKSGLPSDRFSAERTGGSVSTLTIQRTQQEDSAVYLCASSLARVYEQYFGPGTRLTVT.

The V call is TRBV7-9, the J call TRBJ1-6; TRBD1 matches at 8 bases. CDR1 and CDR2 (germline): SEHNR, FQNEAQ (reference sequence). The CDR3 is 14 residues long. V trimming: 1 base; J trimming: 7 bases; junction bases outside the gene matches: 0. The CDR3 sequence: CASSLGDRNSPLHF. CDR3 DNA sequence: TGTGCCAGCAGCTTAGGGGACAGGAATTCACCCCTCCACTTT.

This sequence joins TRBV4-3 and TRBJ2-7, with 9 bases matching TRBD1. The germline CDR1 and CDR2 sequences are LGHNA and YSLEER. J was trimmed by 4 bases and V by 0 bases; bases with no gene match: 4. CDR3 size: 15 residues. CDR3 nucleotides: TGCGCCAGCAGCCAAGATCATGGACAGGGGTACGAGCAGTACTTC. This codes for CASSQDHGQGYEQYF.

This chain connects TRBV5-1 to TRBJ1-2, with D possibly matching TRBD1 (6 bases). Germline CDR1 SGHRS, CDR2 YFSETQ. The CDR3 is made up of 13 amino acids. V was clipped by 4 bases and J by 8 bases, with 15 bases between them. The CDR3 loop is CASSAGGAAGYTF. In nucleotides, the CDR3 is TGCGCCAGCAGCGCGGGGGGCGCGGCAGGCTACACCTTC.

The chain uses TRBV7-8 and TRBJ2-2; 12 nucleotides match TRBD2. The trim removed 5 bases at V and 8 bases at J, leaving 9 bases unmatched. Germline-derived CDR1 and CDR2 are SGHVS and FQNEAQ. This CDR3 is 16 amino acids long. The CDR3: CASSQTRTSGAGELFF. CDR3 sequence (DNA): TGTGCCAGCAGCCAAACAAGGACTAGCGGGGCGGGGGAGCTGTTTTTT.

This chain uses TRBV5-1 with TRBJ1-3; weak D call: TRBD1 (5 bases). V was trimmed by 4 bases and J by 0 bases, leaving 8 bases between them. This CDR3 is built from 14 residues. Germline values: CDR1 SGHRS, CDR2 YFSETQ. The CDR3 reads CASSVDSSGNTIYF. CDR3 in DNA: TGCGCCAGCAGCGTAGACAGCTCTGGAAACACCATATATTTT.

V is TRBV5-1 and J is TRBJ2-2; TRBD1 agrees at 9 bases. There are 15 residues in the CDR3. After removal of 3 bases from V and 7 bases from J, the junction contained 7 bases not matched to a gene. Germline CDR1 and CDR2: SGHRS and YFSETQ. The CDR3 loop is CASSSRDRASGELFF. In DNA, the CDR3 is TGCGCCAGCAGCTCCCGGGACAGGGCTAGCGGGGAGCTGTTTTTT.

In this sample, this clone turned up once. The V gene is TRBV27, the J gene TRBJ2-3, with D perhaps TRBD2 (6 bases). Trimming took off 5 bases at V and 3 bases at J, with 12 bases between the two ends. The CDR3 is 14 amino acids. The germline gives CDR1 MNHEY, CDR2 SMNVEV (reference sequence). DNA for the CDR3: TGTGCCAGCAGTCGGGGGATGGGTACAGATACGCAGTATTTT. It is translated as CASSRGMGTDTQYF.

This clone was picked up a small number of times. The chain is built from TRBV7-8 and TRBJ2-2, with a weak D call TRBD1 (6 bases). The CDR3 extends over 15 amino acids. Trimming stripped 4 bases from V and 3 bases from J, with 12 bases between. CDR1 and CDR2 (germline): SGHVS, FQNEAQ. For the CDR3, the DNA is TGTGCCAGCAGCTACCAGGGGCGAGACACCGGGGAGCTGTTTTTT. It encodes CASSYQGRDTGELFF.